What follows are 18 T cell receptor beta chains derived from one specimen sequenced in a study of identical twins. TCRdb processed the 5' RACE reads anew with MiXCR; each CDR3 protein has one entry. The table includes around 1.7 million distinct CDR3 sequences, roughly 35% detected once. Sequencing was carried out using cord blood. All receptors derive from a newborn girl in good health.

This clonotype was counted a single time. One end of the junction is discordant with germline, which a read error may explain. The chain carries TRBV27 and TRBJ2-7; 8 positions match TRBD1. The CDR3 has 14 amino acids. Germline V CDR1 and CDR2: MNHEY, SMNVEV (reference sequence). The CDR3 loop is CACSETGAHYEQYF. CDR3 DNA: TGTGCCTGCAGTGAGACAGGGGCCCACTACGAGCAGTACTTC.

This clonotype was picked up a small number of times. The chain couples TRBV4-1 to TRBJ2-3; 11 bases match TRBD2. The V and J ends lost 2 bases and 3 bases, in that order; junction bases with no gene match: 7. The V gene's germline CDR1 is MGHRA and CDR2 YSYEKL. The CDR3 consists of 17 residues. The DNA of the CDR3 is TGCGCCAGCAGCCAATTCGGCACTAGCGGGGGTACAGATACGCAGTATTTT. Protein sequence: CASSQFGTSGGTDTQYF.

V gene TRBV12-3 or TRBV12-4 combines with J gene TRBJ2-7, with TRBD1 matching over 8 bases. The CDR3 totals 17 residues. Trimming removed 2 bases from V and 3 bases from J; junction bases left unmatched: 12. The DNA of the CDR3 is TGTGCCAGCAGTTTACCACCCCCAGGGGGCTTCGACTACGAGCAGTACTTC. This encodes CASSLPPPGGFDYEQYF.

The chain couples TRBV5-5 to TRBJ1-6, with a possible D match to TRBD1 (6 bases). The CDR3 runs 14 residues. Trimming stripped 5 bases from V and 6 bases from J, with 12 bases between. The germline CDR1 and CDR2 sequences are SGHKS and YYEKEE (reference sequence). The CDR3 DNA reads as TGTGCCAGCAGTCACGGACAGCCTAATTCACCCCTCCACTTT. Amino acids: CASSHGQPNSPLHF.

This clonotype showed up just a few times. The rearrangement links TRBV10-3 to TRBJ2-3; 10 bases are a match to TRBD2. The germline V gene encodes CDR1 ENHRY and CDR2 SYGVKD. The V gene end was trimmed by 6 bases and the J gene end by 5 bases; junction bases not matched to a gene: 5. The CDR3 spans 14 residues. The CDR3 DNA is TGTGCCATCAGGCTAGCGGGGGCGGGAGATACGCAGTATTTT. Translating gives CAIRLAGAGDTQYF.

The V gene is TRBV3-1, the J gene TRBJ2-1; D is unresolved. V was cut by 0 bases and J by 7 bases, with 10 bases left in between. Germline CDR1 is LGHDT and CDR2 is YNNKEL (reference sequence). CDR3 size: 14 residues. The CDR3 sequence is CASSQEAPVNEQFF. CDR3 coding DNA: TGTGCCAGCAGCCAAGAGGCGCCAGTAAATGAGCAGTTCTTC.

Only a few counts were recorded for this clonotype. The rearrangement uses TRBV20-1 and TRBJ2-1; TRBD1 matches at 8 bases. Germline values: CDR1 DFQATT, CDR2 SNEGSKA (reference sequence). There are 15 residues in the CDR3. V trimming: 0 bases; J trimming: 3 bases; junction bases outside the gene matches: 4. The CDR3 loop is CSARDRGLFYNEQFF. The CDR3 DNA reads as TGCAGTGCTAGAGACAGGGGGCTTTTCTACAATGAGCAGTTCTTC.

This clonotype was seen a few times. The chain links TRBV12-3 or TRBV12-4 to TRBJ1-2; 11 nucleotides match TRBD1. Trimming removed 6 bases from V and 12 bases from J; junction bases left unmatched: 9. The CDR3 is 13 amino acids. The CDR3 is CASSPDRGRRDTF. The CDR3 region has the DNA TGTGCCAGCAGCCCGGACAGGGGGCGAAGGGACACCTTC.

This clonotype was detected only a few times. The rearrangement links TRBV9 to TRBJ2-7, with a possible D match to TRBD1 (6 bases). Germline V CDR1 and CDR2: SGDLS, YYNGEE. V gave up 0 bases and J gave up 2 bases, with 9 bases separating them. CDR3 length: 14 residues. In DNA form, the CDR3 reads TGTGCCAGCAGCGTAGGGGGGCCCCCCTACGAGCAGTACTTC. Its translation: CASSVGGPPYEQYF.

The rearrangement links TRBV9 to TRBJ2-3; no reliable D call. The germline CDR1 and CDR2 sequences are SGDLS and YYNGEE. V dropped 4 bases and J dropped 6 bases, with 12 bases sitting between them. The CDR3 spans 13 residues. CDR3 region: CASSPSLMDTQYF. The CDR3 DNA is TGTGCCAGCAGCCCCTCCCTAATGGATACGCAGTATTTT.

This chain links TRBV5-1 with TRBJ2-1; no definite D call. This CDR3 is 15 amino acids long. CDR1 is SGHRS and CDR2 is YFSETQ in the germline V gene. Trimming removed 6 bases at V and 5 bases at J, with 18 bases between. The CDR3 loop reads CASTPKARVDNEQFF. Here the CDR3 DNA reads TGCGCCAGCACCCCAAAAGCTAGAGTTGACAATGAGCAGTTCTTC.

The sample holds many counts of this clonotype. The chain recombines TRBV11-2 with TRBJ2-2, with TRBD2 matching over 10 bases. Germline trimming cut 2 bases from V and 4 bases from J; bases unmatched to any gene: 1. Per germline, CDR1 SGHAT and CDR2 FQNNGV. This CDR3 spans 15 amino acids. The CDR3 DNA sequence: TGTGCCAGCAGCTTACGACTAGCGGGCACCGGGGAGCTGTTTTTT. Translation gives CASSLRLAGTGELFF.

This clonotype was seen many times. The J gene is TRBJ2-1, the V gene TRBV10-3, with a possible D match to TRBD2 (6 bases). Germline CDR1 ENHRY, CDR2 SYGVKD. Trimming took off 6 bases at V and 0 bases at J, with 18 bases between the two ends. The CDR3 is made up of 17 amino acids. The CDR3 nucleotides are TGTGCCATCAGACCGACCGGGAGCACCAGCTCCTACAATGAGCAGTTCTTC. It specifies CAIRPTGSTSSYNEQFF.

This clonotype was detected only a few times. CDR3: CSVLAGVHEQYF. The CDR3 DNA is TGCAGCGTGCTAGCGGGAGTCCACGAGCAGTACTTC. This chain links TRBV29-1 with TRBJ2-7, with 10 bases identical to TRBD2. Unmatched junction bases numbered 4, after V lost 6 bases and J lost 5 bases. Germline CDR1 and CDR2: SQVTM and ANQGSEA. This CDR3 comprises 12 residues.

This clonotype has just one count. The chain uses TRBV27 and TRBJ2-3; 8 nucleotides align to TRBD2. Germline V lookup: CDR1 MNHEY, CDR2 SMNVEV (reference sequence). V shed 0 bases and J 8 bases; nucleotides not matched to a gene: 7. The CDR3 consists of 15 residues. For the CDR3, the DNA is TGTGCCAGCAGTTTATCTAGCGGGACGTCAGCTACGCAGTATTTT. It is translated as CASSLSSGTSATQYF.

The gene calls are TRBV9 and TRBJ2-5; 8 positions match TRBD1. The tail of the sequence fits TRBJ2-7 better, so the J call may be wrong. Germline CDR1 and CDR2: SGDLS and YYNGEE. The CDR3 is made up of 16 amino acids. CDR3 protein: CASSVGVGQGGYEQYF. Here the CDR3 DNA reads TGTGCCAGCAGCGTAGGTGTCGGACAGGGCGGCTACGAGCAGTACTTC.

The V call is TRBV20-1, the J call TRBJ1-1; D ambiguous. The V gene's germline CDR1 is DFQATT and CDR2 SNEGSKA (reference sequence). Trimming cost V 1 base and J 1 base, with 13 bases left between them. The length of the CDR3 is 15 residues. The CDR3 region is CSARAAGRRNTEAFF. The DNA for the CDR3 is TGCAGTGCTAGAGCAGCGGGTAGAAGGAACACTGAAGCTTTCTTT.

This clonotype was counted only a few times. DNA of the CDR3: TGTGCCACCAGCCAAACAGGGAGCTCCTACAATGAGCAGTTCTTC. Its translation: CATSQTGSSYNEQFF. The J gene is TRBJ2-1, the V gene TRBV24-1, with D perhaps TRBD1 (6 bases). The CDR3 is made up of 15 amino acids. Deletions cut 7 bases from V and 0 bases from J, with 12 bases between. CDR1 and CDR2 (germline): KGHDR, SFDVKD.